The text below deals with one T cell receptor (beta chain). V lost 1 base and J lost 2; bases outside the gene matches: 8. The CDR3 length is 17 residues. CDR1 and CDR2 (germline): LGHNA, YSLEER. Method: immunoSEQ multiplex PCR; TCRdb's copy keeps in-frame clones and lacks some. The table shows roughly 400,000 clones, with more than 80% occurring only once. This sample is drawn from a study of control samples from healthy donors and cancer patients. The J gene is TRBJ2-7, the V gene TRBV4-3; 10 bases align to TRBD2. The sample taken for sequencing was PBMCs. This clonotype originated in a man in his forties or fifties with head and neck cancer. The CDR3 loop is CASSQVVSGGNPYEQYF. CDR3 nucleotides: TGCGCCAGCAGCCAAGTCGTTAGCGGGGGGAACCCCTACGAGCAGTACTTC.